This T cell receptor (beta chain) was retrieved from a study of T cell repertoires in cytomegalovirus infection. General study results and limits: The ex vivo response showed dominance by HLA-C-restricted CMV-specific TCR beta clonotypes. Summed frequency of shared TCR beta families picked out CMV carriers who also had the relevant HLA.

This CDR3 has 14 residues. Trimming removed 7 bases from V and 5 bases from J; junction bases left unmatched: 6. Germline-derived CDR1 and CDR2 are MNHEY and SVGAGI. TCRdb processed the reads anew with MiXCR; each CDR3 protein has one entry. The data show a few hundred thousand distinct CDR3 sequences, with 15% to 20% seen just once and under 9% held by the top ten. This clonotype was observed a single time. Its specificity is not known. The V and J genes are TRBV6-5 and TRBJ1-5, with 9 bases that match TRBD1. This TCR came from a human donor in good health (CMV status not recorded). Some clones in this sample may be carry-over from other donors' samples. Specimen: PBMCs. The CDR3 bases are TGTGCCAGCACCCCGGGACAGGGACATCAGCCCCAGCATTTT. The encoded protein is CASTPGQGHQPQHF.